This T cell receptor (beta chain) was profiled in a study of PD-1 blockade in mismatch repair-deficient tumors. Across the whole study: Enrolled about 2013-2016, patients had progressing, pretreated mismatch repair-deficient cancers of about a dozen types.

This clone turned up a few times. TCRdb's table, derived via immunoSEQ multiplex PCR, lists solely in-frame clones and lacks some. The sample includes tens of thousands of clones, 81% seen only once; the top ten take 2.6%. Trimming took 0 bases from V and 4 from J, leaving 7 bases between them. Germline CDR1 reads GTSNPN; CDR2 reads SVGIG (reference sequence). CDR3 size: 12 residues. PCR or immunohistochemistry showed mismatch repair deficiency in every enrolled patient. This clonotype was sampled from an adult with mismatch repair-deficient cancer. This sample comprised peripheral blood, obtained 12 weeks after starting pembrolizumab. The rearrangement uses TRBV30 and TRBJ2-7; D is possibly TRBD2 (6 bases). Here the CDR3 reads CAWSVGGYEQYF. The CDR3 coding sequence is TGTGCCTGGAGTGTAGGAGGGTACGAGCAGTACTTC.